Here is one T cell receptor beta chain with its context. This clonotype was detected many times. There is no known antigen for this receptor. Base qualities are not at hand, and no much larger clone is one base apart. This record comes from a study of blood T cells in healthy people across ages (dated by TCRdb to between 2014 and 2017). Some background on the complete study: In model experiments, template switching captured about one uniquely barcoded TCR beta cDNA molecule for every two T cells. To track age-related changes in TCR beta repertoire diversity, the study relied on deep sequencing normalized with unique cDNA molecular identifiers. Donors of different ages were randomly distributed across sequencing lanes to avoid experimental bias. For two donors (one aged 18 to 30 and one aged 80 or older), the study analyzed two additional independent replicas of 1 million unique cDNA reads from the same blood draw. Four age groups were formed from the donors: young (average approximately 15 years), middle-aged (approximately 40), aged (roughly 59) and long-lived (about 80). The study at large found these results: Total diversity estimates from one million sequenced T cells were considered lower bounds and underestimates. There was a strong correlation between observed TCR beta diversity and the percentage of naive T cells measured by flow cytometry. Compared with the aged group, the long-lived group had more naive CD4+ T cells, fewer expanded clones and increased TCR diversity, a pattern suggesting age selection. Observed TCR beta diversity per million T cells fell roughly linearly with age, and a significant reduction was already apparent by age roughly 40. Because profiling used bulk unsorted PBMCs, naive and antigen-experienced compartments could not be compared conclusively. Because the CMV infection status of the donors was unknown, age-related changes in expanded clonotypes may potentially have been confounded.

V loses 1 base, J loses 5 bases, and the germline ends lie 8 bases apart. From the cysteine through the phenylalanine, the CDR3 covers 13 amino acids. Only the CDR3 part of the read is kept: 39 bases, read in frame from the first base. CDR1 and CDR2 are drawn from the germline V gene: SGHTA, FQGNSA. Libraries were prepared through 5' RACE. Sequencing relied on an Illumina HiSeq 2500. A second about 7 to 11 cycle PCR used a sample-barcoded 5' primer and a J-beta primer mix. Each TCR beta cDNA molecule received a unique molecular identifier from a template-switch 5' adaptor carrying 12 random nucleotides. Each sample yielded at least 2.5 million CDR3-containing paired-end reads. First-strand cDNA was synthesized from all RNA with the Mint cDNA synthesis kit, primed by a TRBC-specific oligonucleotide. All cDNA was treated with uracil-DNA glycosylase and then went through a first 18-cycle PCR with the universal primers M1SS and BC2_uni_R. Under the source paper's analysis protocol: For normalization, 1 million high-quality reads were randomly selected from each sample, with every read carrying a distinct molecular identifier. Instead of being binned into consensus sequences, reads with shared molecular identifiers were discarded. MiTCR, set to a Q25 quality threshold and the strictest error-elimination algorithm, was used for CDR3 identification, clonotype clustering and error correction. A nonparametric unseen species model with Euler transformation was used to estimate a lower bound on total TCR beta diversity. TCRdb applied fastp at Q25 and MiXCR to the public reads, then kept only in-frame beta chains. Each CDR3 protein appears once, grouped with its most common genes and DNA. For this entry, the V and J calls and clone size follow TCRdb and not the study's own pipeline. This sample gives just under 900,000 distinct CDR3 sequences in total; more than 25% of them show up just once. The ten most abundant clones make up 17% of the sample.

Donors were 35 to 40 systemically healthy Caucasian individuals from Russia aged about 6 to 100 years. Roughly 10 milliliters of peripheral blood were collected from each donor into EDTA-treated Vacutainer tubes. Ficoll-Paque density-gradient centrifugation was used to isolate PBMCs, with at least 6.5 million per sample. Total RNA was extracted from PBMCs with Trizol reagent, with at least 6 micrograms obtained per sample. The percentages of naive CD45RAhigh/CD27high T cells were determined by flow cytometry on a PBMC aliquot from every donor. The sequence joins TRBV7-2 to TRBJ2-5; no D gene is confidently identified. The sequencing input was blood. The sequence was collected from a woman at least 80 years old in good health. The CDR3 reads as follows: CASSLGSAETQYF. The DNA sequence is TGTGCCAGCAGCTTAGGGTCCGCGGAGACCCAGTACTTC.